The present TCR beta chain was sequenced within a study of regulatory T cells in long-lasting Graves disease. Study-level results: Comparison showed that persistent patients shared more public clonotypes (about 3,000) than new patients (around 1,000).

The CDR3 is 16 amino acids. The ends were cut back, 0 bases at V and 5 bases at J, with 19 bases in the middle. Germline lookup yields CDR1 DFQATT and CDR2 SNEGSKA (reference sequence). Library construction for TCR beta used iRepertoire HTBI primers and Arm-PCR of CDR3 regions. As handled by the study authors: Identification yielded around 64 TRBV and roughly 14 TRBJ segments across samples. TCRdb reprocessed the multiplex PCR reads via MiXCR and lists one record per CDR3 protein. These V and J calls derive from TCRdb rather than the authors' analysis. The sample has a few hundred thousand distinct CDR3 sequences, approximately 21% seen once. This clonotype was seen ten or more times. Its antigen remains unidentified. Noted time point: persistent/refractory GD, antithyroid drugs over 5 years with positive TRAb. The TCR library was made from RNA extracted from PBMCs. American Thyroid Association guidelines defined Graves' disease diagnosis.

The chain couples TRBV20-1 to TRBJ2-5; possibly TRBD2 for D (6 bases). The TCR was taken from a female donor with Graves disease. The sequencing used peripheral blood mononuclear cells (PBMCs), collected when the disease was refractory, from a patient treated with antithyroid drugs. This CDR3 is CSARDLWRESRETQYF. The CDR3 nucleotides read TGCAGTGCTAGAGATCTATGGAGGGAGAGTCGGGAGACCCAGTACTTC.